This T cell receptor beta chain appears in the sequencing data of a study of T cells in tuberculosis. Clones were read by immunoSEQ multiplex PCR, and TCRdb kept only the in-frame ones, dropping some. The sample holds 44,000 or so clones, nearly 95% seen once. Sequencing input: PBMCs. This TCR derives from a donor aged 10-35 years with latent tuberculosis or without tuberculosis infection.

CDR3: CASSLGGQASYEQYF. As DNA, the CDR3 is TGTGCCAGCAGCCTGGGGGGACAGGCATCCTACGAGCAGTACTTC. This chain links TRBV5-4 with TRBJ2-7, with TRBD1 matching over 8 bases. The germline CDR1 and CDR2 sequences are SGHNT and YYREEE (reference sequence). The CDR3 extends over 15 amino acids. Trimming took 4 bases from V and 1 from J; bases not matched to a gene: 7. Together with reference TRBV5-4 and TRBJ2-7, the CDR3 gives the full variable domain: ETGVTQSPTHLIKTRGQQVTLRCSSQSGHNTVSWYQQALGQGPQFIFQYYREEENGRGNFPPRFSGLQFPNYSSELNVNALELDDSALYLCASSLGGQASYEQYFGPGTRLTVT.